These T cell receptor beta chains were read from a single sample in a study of blood T cell repertoires in COVID-19. Libraries were prepared by immunoSEQ multiplex PCR; TCRdb keeps only in-frame clonotypes and omits some of them. Of around 260,000 clones listed, around 87% are singletons. The sample taken for sequencing was peripheral blood. The receptors here all came from a woman aged 45 to 65 with acute or convalescent COVID-19. The CDR3 runs from the conserved cysteine through the conserved F or W. Fields, in order: V gene, D gene, clone size, J gene, CDR3 DNA, CDR3 protein. A D gene is named only where the DNA matches it firmly. Some rows have no size entry. The others give once, few or many, or a class for an expanded clone.

v_gene: TRBV27; d_gene: TRBD1; abundance: NA; j_gene: TRBJ1-1; CDR3nt: TGTGCCAGCAGCGGACAGGGTGGAACTGAAGCTTTCTTT; CDR3aa: CASSGQGGTEAFF
v_gene: TRBV14; d_gene: NA; abundance: NA; j_gene: TRBJ1-1; CDR3nt: TGTGCCAGCAGCCAACAGGTATCCAACACTGAAGCTTTCTTT; CDR3aa: CASSQQVSNTEAFF
v_gene: TRBV5-1; d_gene: NA; abundance: NA; j_gene: TRBJ1-6; CDR3nt: TGCGCCAGCAGCTTTTCAGGGGACTCCTATAATTCACCCCTCCACTTT; CDR3aa: CASSFSGDSYNSPLHF
v_gene: TRBV28; d_gene: NA; abundance: NA; j_gene: TRBJ2-3; CDR3nt: TGTGCCAGCAGTCCCCACTCTAGCGAGTTTTCGTATACGCAGTATTTT; CDR3aa: CASSPHSSEFSYTQYF
v_gene: TRBV15; d_gene: NA; abundance: once; j_gene: TRBJ2-1; CDR3nt: TGTGCCACCAGCAGAGAGGCGGAGGGGATCACCTACAATGAGCAGTTCTTC; CDR3aa: CATSREAEGITYNEQFF
v_gene: TRBV5-1; d_gene: TRBD1; abundance: NA; j_gene: TRBJ1-2; CDR3nt: TGCGCCAGCAGCTTGGGACAGGGGGTAATCTATGGCTACACCTTC; CDR3aa: CASSLGQGVIYGYTF
v_gene: TRBV2; d_gene: NA; abundance: NA; j_gene: TRBJ1-4; CDR3nt: TGTGCCAGGAGAACCGGGAGCCAACAAAAACTGTTTTTT; CDR3aa: CARRTGSQQKLFF
v_gene: TRBV9; d_gene: NA; abundance: few; j_gene: TRBJ2-1; CDR3nt: TGTGCCAGCAGCGTAGCCGGAGGCTCCTACAATGAGCAGTTCTTC; CDR3aa: CASSVAGGSYNEQFF
v_gene: TRBV28; d_gene: NA; abundance: NA; j_gene: TRBJ1-5; CDR3nt: TGTGCCAGCAGTTTAGAGTGGGGCCAGAGCAATCAGCCCCAGCATTTT; CDR3aa: CASSLEWGQSNQPQHF
v_gene: TRBV6-5; d_gene: NA; abundance: NA; j_gene: TRBJ2-5; CDR3nt: TGTGCCAGCAGTCCGGATGGGCTGATGGAGACCCAGTACTTC; CDR3aa: CASSPDGLMETQYF
v_gene: TRBV19; d_gene: NA; abundance: NA; j_gene: TRBJ2-7; CDR3nt: TGTGCCACCAGGACAGACACCTACGAGCAGTACTTC; CDR3aa: CATRTDTYEQYF
v_gene: TRBV6-2/TRBV6-3; d_gene: NA; abundance: NA; j_gene: TRBJ1-2; CDR3nt: TGTGCCAGCAGTTACTCAAGGGGACTCTATGGATATGGCTACACCTTC; CDR3aa: CASSYSRGLYGYGYTF
v_gene: TRBV25-1; d_gene: TRBD1; abundance: NA; j_gene: TRBJ1-4; CDR3nt: TGTGCCAGCAGTGAAAATGGCGGGACAGACTTTACTAATGAAAAACTGTTTTTT; CDR3aa: CASSENGGTDFTNEKLFF
v_gene: TRBV9; d_gene: TRBD1; abundance: NA; j_gene: TRBJ1-3; CDR3nt: TGTGCCAGCAGCGTAGCGCAGGGGGGTCCCCCTCCTGGAAACACCATATATTTT; CDR3aa: CASSVAQGGPPPGNTIYF
v_gene: TRBV6-4; d_gene: NA; abundance: NA; j_gene: TRBJ1-2; CDR3nt: TGTGCCAGCAGTGACTCGATCGGAGGGCTGGGGGGCTACACCTTC; CDR3aa: CASSDSIGGLGGYTF
v_gene: TRBV7-2; d_gene: TRBD2; abundance: NA; j_gene: TRBJ2-5; CDR3nt: TGTGCCAGCAGCTTAGATGGGGGGGTAGAGACCCAGTACTTC; CDR3aa: CASSLDGGVETQYF
v_gene: TRBV27; d_gene: NA; abundance: NA; j_gene: TRBJ1-2; CDR3nt: TGTGCCAGCAGTTTGGGCGGGGTTTTGAGCTATGGCTACACCTTC; CDR3aa: CASSLGGVLSYGYTF
v_gene: TRBV27; d_gene: TRBD2; abundance: few; j_gene: TRBJ2-7; CDR3nt: TGTGCCAGCAGTTTGACGGGGGGACTTTACGAGCAGTACTTC; CDR3aa: CASSLTGGLYEQYF
v_gene: TRBV27; d_gene: NA; abundance: NA; j_gene: TRBJ1-6; CDR3nt: TGTGCCAGCACCGCAATCAGAAATTCACCCCTCCACTTT; CDR3aa: CASTAIRNSPLHF
v_gene: TRBV5-5; d_gene: NA; abundance: NA; j_gene: TRBJ1-4; CDR3nt: TGTGCCAGCAGCGAACCGGGGAGAGCTAATGAAAAACTGTTTTTT; CDR3aa: CASSEPGRANEKLFF
v_gene: TRBV20-1; d_gene: TRBD2; abundance: NA; j_gene: TRBJ2-7; CDR3nt: TGCAGTGCTAGTGCTAGCGGCTACGAGCAGTACTTC; CDR3aa: CSASASGYEQYF
v_gene: TRBV27; d_gene: NA; abundance: NA; j_gene: TRBJ1-2; CDR3nt: TGTGCCAGCAGTTCTCCGGGACTTTCTTATGGCTACACCTTC; CDR3aa: CASSSPGLSYGYTF
v_gene: TRBV11-2; d_gene: TRBD1; abundance: NA; j_gene: TRBJ1-6; CDR3nt: TGTGCCAGCAGCTCCCTCCTAACAGGGGGCTACTCACCCCTCCACTTT; CDR3aa: CASSSLLTGGYSPLHF
v_gene: TRBV27; d_gene: TRBD1; abundance: few; j_gene: TRBJ1-4; CDR3nt: TGTGCCAGCAGTGATCAGGGGGCTGGTGAAAAACTGTTTTTT; CDR3aa: CASSDQGAGEKLFF
v_gene: TRBV28; d_gene: TRBD1; abundance: NA; j_gene: TRBJ1-5; CDR3nt: TGTGCCAGCAGAGTTGACAGGGTAGTTACTCAGCCCCAGCATTTT; CDR3aa: CASRVDRVVTQPQHF
v_gene: TRBV19; d_gene: TRBD1; abundance: NA; j_gene: TRBJ2-1; CDR3nt: TGTGCCAGTAGTATTGGGACAGGGGTTCTCTACAATGAGCAGTTCTTC; CDR3aa: CASSIGTGVLYNEQFF
v_gene: TRBV19; d_gene: NA; abundance: NA; j_gene: TRBJ1-2; CDR3nt: TGTGCCAGCGAAAGACAGCGAAACTATGGCTACACCTTC; CDR3aa: CASERQRNYGYTF
v_gene: TRBV18; d_gene: TRBD1; abundance: NA; j_gene: TRBJ1-2; CDR3nt: TGTGCCAGCTCACCAGACAGGGGAGGCTATGGCTACACCTTC; CDR3aa: CASSPDRGGYGYTF
v_gene: TRBV18; d_gene: TRBD1; abundance: NA; j_gene: TRBJ1-3; CDR3nt: TGTGCCAGCTCAACAACCGGGACAGGGTCTGGAAACACCATATATTTT; CDR3aa: CASSTTGTGSGNTIYF
v_gene: TRBV19; d_gene: TRBD2; abundance: once; j_gene: TRBJ2-1; CDR3nt: TGTGCCAGTAGTATGTTCCGACTAGCGGGAGCATACAATGAGCAGTTCTTC; CDR3aa: CASSMFRLAGAYNEQFF
v_gene: TRBV5-1; d_gene: NA; abundance: NA; j_gene: TRBJ1-6; CDR3nt: TGCGCCAGCAGCTTGGGGTCAGGGAATTCACCCCTCCACTTT; CDR3aa: CASSLGSGNSPLHF
v_gene: TRBV18; d_gene: NA; abundance: once; j_gene: TRBJ2-5; CDR3nt: TGTGCCAGCTCACCACTGGACTATTCGTCGGGGACCCAGTACTTC; CDR3aa: CASSPLDYSSGTQYF
v_gene: TRBV6-6; d_gene: TRBD2; abundance: NA; j_gene: TRBJ2-1; CDR3nt: TGTGCCAGCAGTCACAAAGGGTTGGGACTAGCGGGAGGATTGTCCTACAATGAGCAGTTCTTC; CDR3aa: CASSHKGLGLAGGLSYNEQFF
v_gene: TRBV27; d_gene: NA; abundance: NA; j_gene: TRBJ1-2; CDR3nt: TGTGCCAGCAGTCAAGCCGGGACACCTTTCTATGGCTACACCTTC; CDR3aa: CASSQAGTPFYGYTF
v_gene: TRBV10-3; d_gene: TRBD1; abundance: NA; j_gene: TRBJ1-3; CDR3nt: TGTGCCATCAGGGACAGGGTTCAGTCTGGAAACACCATATATTTT; CDR3aa: CAIRDRVQSGNTIYF
v_gene: TRBV5-1; d_gene: TRBD2; abundance: NA; j_gene: TRBJ2-7; CDR3nt: TGCGCCAGCAGCCCCGGACTAGCGGGAGGGCGGGGCGGGTACGAGCAGTACTTC; CDR3aa: CASSPGLAGGRGGYEQYF
v_gene: TRBV5-6; d_gene: NA; abundance: NA; j_gene: TRBJ2-7; CDR3nt: TGTGCCAGCAGCTGGGGGCCCCCTGGGGAGCAGTACTTC; CDR3aa: CASSWGPPGEQYF
v_gene: TRBV19; d_gene: NA; abundance: NA; j_gene: TRBJ1-4; CDR3nt: TGTGCCAGTAGTACCCGACAGGAAGCAAATGAAAAACTGTTTTTT; CDR3aa: CASSTRQEANEKLFF
v_gene: TRBV7-2; d_gene: NA; abundance: NA; j_gene: TRBJ1-5; CDR3nt: TGTGCCAGCAGCCCACAACCAGGGGTCGATCAGCCCCAGCATTTT; CDR3aa: CASSPQPGVDQPQHF
v_gene: TRBV7-6; d_gene: NA; abundance: NA; j_gene: TRBJ1-1; CDR3nt: TGTGCCAGCAGCTCCTTCCCCTCAGGGGACACTGAAGCTTTCTTT; CDR3aa: CASSSFPSGDTEAFF
v_gene: TRBV7-2; d_gene: NA; abundance: NA; j_gene: TRBJ2-1; CDR3nt: TGTGCCAGCAGCTCGGGACTCAACAATGAGCAGTTCTTC; CDR3aa: CASSSGLNNEQFF
v_gene: TRBV27; d_gene: NA; abundance: NA; j_gene: TRBJ2-7; CDR3nt: TGTGCCAGCAGTTTATTGGGGACTGGCTACGAGCAGTACTTC; CDR3aa: CASSLLGTGYEQYF
v_gene: TRBV27; d_gene: NA; abundance: NA; j_gene: TRBJ2-5; CDR3nt: TGTGCCAGCAGTTTACCTCGTAAGCTGACGGTGTTCAGGCAAGAGACCCAGTACTTC; CDR3aa: CASSLPRKLTVFRQETQYF
v_gene: TRBV6-2/TRBV6-3; d_gene: TRBD2; abundance: NA; j_gene: TRBJ2-3; CDR3nt: TGTGCCAGCAGTTTCCATCGGACTAGCGGGGACACAGATACGCAGTATTTT; CDR3aa: CASSFHRTSGDTDTQYF
v_gene: TRBV10-3; d_gene: NA; abundance: NA; j_gene: TRBJ2-2; CDR3nt: TGTGCCATCAGCGTTGAAGCACAGGGCCTGAACACCGGGGAGCTGTTTTTT; CDR3aa: CAISVEAQGLNTGELFF
v_gene: TRBV28; d_gene: NA; abundance: NA; j_gene: TRBJ1-4; CDR3nt: TGTGCCAGCGAGGTGGGGGGTTCGGGGAAAAAACTGTTTTTT; CDR3aa: CASEVGGSGKKLFF
v_gene: TRBV9; d_gene: NA; abundance: NA; j_gene: TRBJ2-6; CDR3nt: TGTGCCAGCAGCGACAGGGACATTGTGGCTGCTGGGGCCAACGTCCTGACTTTC; CDR3aa: CASSDRDIVAAGANVLTF
v_gene: TRBV19; d_gene: TRBD1; abundance: once; j_gene: TRBJ1-4; CDR3nt: TGTGCCAGTAGTCCACGGGACAGGGAAAGGGGAAAACTGTTTTTT; CDR3aa: CASSPRDRERGKLFF
v_gene: TRBV11-1; d_gene: NA; abundance: NA; j_gene: TRBJ2-7; CDR3nt: TGTGCCAGCAGCCCAGCCCAGGGTTACGAGCAGTACTTC; CDR3aa: CASSPAQGYEQYF
v_gene: TRBV30; d_gene: TRBD1; abundance: NA; j_gene: TRBJ1-1; CDR3nt: TGTGCCTGGAGTGGGACAGGGAACACTGAAGCTTTCTTT; CDR3aa: CAWSGTGNTEAFF